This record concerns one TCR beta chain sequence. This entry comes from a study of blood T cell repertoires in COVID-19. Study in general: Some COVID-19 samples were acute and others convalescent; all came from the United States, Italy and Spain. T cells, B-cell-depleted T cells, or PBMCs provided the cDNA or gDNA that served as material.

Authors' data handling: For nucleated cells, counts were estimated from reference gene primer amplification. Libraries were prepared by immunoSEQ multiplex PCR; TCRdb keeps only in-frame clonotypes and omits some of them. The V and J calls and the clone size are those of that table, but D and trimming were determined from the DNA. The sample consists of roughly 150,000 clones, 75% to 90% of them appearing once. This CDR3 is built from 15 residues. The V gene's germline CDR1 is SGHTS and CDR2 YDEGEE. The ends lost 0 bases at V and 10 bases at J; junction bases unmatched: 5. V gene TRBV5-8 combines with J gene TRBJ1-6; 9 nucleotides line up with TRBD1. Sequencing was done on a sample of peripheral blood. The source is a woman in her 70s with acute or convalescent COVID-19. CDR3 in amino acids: CASSLAGTGNSPLHF. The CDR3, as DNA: TGTGCCAGCAGCTTGGCCGGGACAGGGAACTCACCCCTCCACTTT.